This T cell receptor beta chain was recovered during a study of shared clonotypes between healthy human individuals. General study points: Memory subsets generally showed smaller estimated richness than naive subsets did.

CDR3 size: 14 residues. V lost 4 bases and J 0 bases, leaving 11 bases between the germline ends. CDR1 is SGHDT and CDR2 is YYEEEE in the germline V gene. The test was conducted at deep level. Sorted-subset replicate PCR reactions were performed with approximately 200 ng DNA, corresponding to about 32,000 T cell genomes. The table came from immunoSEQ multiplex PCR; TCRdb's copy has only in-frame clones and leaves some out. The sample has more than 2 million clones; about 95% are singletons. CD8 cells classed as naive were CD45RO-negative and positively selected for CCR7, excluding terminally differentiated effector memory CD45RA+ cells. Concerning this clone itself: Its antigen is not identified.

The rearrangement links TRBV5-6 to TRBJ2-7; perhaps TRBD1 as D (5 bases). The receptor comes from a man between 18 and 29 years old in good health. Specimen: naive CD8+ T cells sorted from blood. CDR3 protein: CASSLDRGSYEQYF. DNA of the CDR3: TGTGCCAGCAGCCTGGATAGGGGCTCCTACGAGCAGTACTTC.